These 8 T cell receptor beta chains were sequenced from one sample in a study of response to subunit inactivated influenza vaccine. Each CDR3 protein gets one entry after TCRdb re-called the RT-PCR reads with MiXCR. The sample yields fewer than 600,000 distinct CDR3 sequences, around 7.7% seen once. The sample here was PBMCs from blood, taken less than 30 months after vaccination. The receptor source for this set is a man between 50 and 69 years old who received an inactivated influenza vaccine.

The rearrangement uses TRBV9 and TRBJ2-7; D remains unclear. Germline lookup yields CDR1 SGDLS and CDR2 YYNGEE. The ends were cut back, 0 bases at V and 5 bases at J, with 12 bases in the middle. This CDR3 is built from 14 residues. The CDR3 here is CASSVDSRNNEQYF. In DNA form, the CDR3 reads TGTGCCAGCAGCGTAGATTCTAGAAATAACGAGCAGTACTTC.

This clonotype was found once. V usage is TRBV25-1 and J usage is TRBJ2-6, with D perhaps matching TRBD1 (6 bases). This CDR3 comprises 14 residues. CDR1 and CDR2 from the germline V gene are MGHDK and SYGVNS. The germline V and J ends were trimmed by 6 bases and 3 bases, with 9 bases remaining between them. The CDR3 sequence: CASSYRDGANVLTF. DNA for the CDR3: TGTGCCAGCAGCTACAGGGATGGGGCCAACGTCCTGACTTTC.

This clonotype was observed a few times. CDR3 loop: CASRPGQGPGNTIYF. The CDR3, as DNA: TGCGCCAGCAGACCCGGACAGGGGCCCGGAAACACCATATATTTT. V is TRBV4-3 and J is TRBJ1-3, with 9 bases that match TRBD1. CDR3 size: 15 residues. The V gene's germline CDR1 is LGHNA and CDR2 YSLEER. J gave up 4 bases and V 6 bases, and 7 bases lay outside the gene matches.

This clonotype was observed a few times. V gene TRBV4-1 combines with J gene TRBJ2-7; TRBD1 might be the D (6 bases). Per the germline V gene, CDR1 is MGHRA and CDR2 is YSYEKL. This CDR3 comprises 16 residues. Trimming left V 2 bases short and J 3 bases short, with 17 bases between. CDR3 loop: CASSQKSTGKDYEQYF. The CDR3 DNA follows: TGCGCCAGCAGCCAAAAGTCGACAGGAAAAGACTACGAGCAGTACTTC.

This clonotype was detected only a few times. V gene TRBV7-9 combines with J gene TRBJ2-1; D is perhaps TRBD2 (6 bases). Deletions cut 5 bases from V and 6 bases from J, with 14 bases between. This CDR3 comprises 14 residues. CDR1 is SEHNR, CDR2 FQNEAQ, per germline (reference sequence). For the CDR3, the DNA is TGTGCCAGCAGCCGCGGGACTCGCGCCAATGAGCAGTTCTTC. Protein: CASSRGTRANEQFF.

Ten or more counts support this clonotype. The genes are TRBV18 and TRBJ1-1; D remains unclear. Germline values: CDR1 KGHSH, CDR2 LQKENI. The CDR3 spans 13 residues. Trimming removed 4 bases at V and 7 bases at J, with 13 bases between. This CDR3 reads CASSRGQELEAFF. The CDR3 DNA reads TGTGCCAGCTCACGTGGGCAGGAGCTTGAAGCTTTCTTT.

This clonotype was detected a few times. J is TRBJ2-3 and V is TRBV3-1; the match to TRBD2 covers 10 bases. The V gene's germline CDR1 is LGHDT and CDR2 YNNKEL (reference sequence). The CDR3 totals 17 residues. V shed 2 bases and J 2 bases; nucleotides not matched to a gene: 7. CDR3 residues: CASSQKALAGNTDTQYF. The CDR3, as DNA: TGTGCCAGCAGCCAAAAAGCACTAGCGGGGAACACAGATACGCAGTATTTT.

V is TRBV10-3 and J is TRBJ2-7; D gene uncertain. Trimming shortened V by 11 bases and J by 1 base, and 15 bases separated the two germline ends. The germline gives CDR1 ENHRY, CDR2 SYGVKD. The CDR3 length is 13 residues. CDR3 DNA sequence: TGTGCCTCTCATCAGGCTAGATCCTACGAGCAGTACTTC. This sequence encodes CASHQARSYEQYF.